Sequencing of this TCR beta chain was carried out in a study of OX40 agonist ivuxolimab in advanced cancers. Some clones are missing from TCRdb's copy, which holds only in-frame ones; the method was immunoSEQ multiplex PCR. The sample lists 65,000 to 90,000 clones, approximately 80% occurring once. The germline CDR1 and CDR2 sequences are MDHEN and SYDVKM. This CDR3 is built from 18 residues. The V gene lost 2 bases and the J gene lost 4 bases, with 20 bases spanning the gap. The specimen was CD4+ or CD8+ T cells sorted from blood, collected in a trial of the OX40 agonist ivuxolimab. This clonotype was sampled from an adult with an advanced solid tumor such as melanoma, head and neck, liver or kidney cancer. The chain recombines TRBV28 with TRBJ2-2, with D possibly being TRBD1 (5 bases). This CDR3 is CASSLTGGGRGLTGELFF. The CDR3 DNA sequence: TGTGCCAGCAGTTTAACGGGCGGCGGAAGGGGCCTCACCGGGGAGCTGTTTTTT.